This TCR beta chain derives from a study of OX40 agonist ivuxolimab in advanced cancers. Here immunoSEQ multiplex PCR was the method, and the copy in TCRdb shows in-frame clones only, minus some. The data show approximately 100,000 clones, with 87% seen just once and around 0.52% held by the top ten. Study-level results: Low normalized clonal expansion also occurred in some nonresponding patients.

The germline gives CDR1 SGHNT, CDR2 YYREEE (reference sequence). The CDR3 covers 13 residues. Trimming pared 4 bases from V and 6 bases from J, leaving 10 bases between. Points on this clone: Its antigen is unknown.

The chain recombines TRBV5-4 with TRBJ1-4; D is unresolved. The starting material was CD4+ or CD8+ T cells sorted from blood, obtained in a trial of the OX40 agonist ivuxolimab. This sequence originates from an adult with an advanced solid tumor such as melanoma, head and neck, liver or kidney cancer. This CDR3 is CASSNGVYEKLFF. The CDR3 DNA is TGTGCCAGCAGCAACGGGGTCTATGAAAAACTGTTTTTT.